The present T cell receptor (beta chain) was sequenced within a study of T cell changes during pregnancy in multiple sclerosis. V shed 2 bases and J shed 6 bases, with 8 bases lying between them. Germline V gene data show CDR1 as MNHNS and CDR2 as SASEGT. The CDR3 extends over 13 amino acids. Clones were read by immunoSEQ multiplex PCR, and TCRdb kept only the in-frame ones, dropping some. This sample has around 25,000 clones, with over 85% found just once. The sample in question was CD8+ T cells from peripheral blood mononuclear cells, obtained in the third trimester of pregnancy. This TCR derives from a female donor in good health, enrolled as a control in a pregnancy study. The chain joins TRBV6-1 to TRBJ2-1; D call uncertain. Written as DNA, the CDR3 is TGTGCCAGCAGTGAATTGCCCAGCAATGAGCAGTTCTTC. This encodes CASSELPSNEQFF.